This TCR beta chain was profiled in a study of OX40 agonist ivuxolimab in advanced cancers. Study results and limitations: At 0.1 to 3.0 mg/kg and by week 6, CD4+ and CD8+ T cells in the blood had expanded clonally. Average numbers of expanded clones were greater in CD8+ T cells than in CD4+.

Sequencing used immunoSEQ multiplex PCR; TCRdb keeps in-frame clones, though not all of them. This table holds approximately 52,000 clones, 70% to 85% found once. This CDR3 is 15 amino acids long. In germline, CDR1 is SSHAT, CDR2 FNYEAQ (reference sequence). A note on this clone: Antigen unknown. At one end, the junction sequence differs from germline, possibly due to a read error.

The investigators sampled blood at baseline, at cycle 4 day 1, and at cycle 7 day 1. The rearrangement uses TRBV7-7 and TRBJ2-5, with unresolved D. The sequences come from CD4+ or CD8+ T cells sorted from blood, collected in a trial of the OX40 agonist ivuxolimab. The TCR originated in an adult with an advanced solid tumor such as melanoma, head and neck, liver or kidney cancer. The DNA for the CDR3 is TGTGCTAGCAGCACCCGCCCCGGGCCCTCGCAGACCCAGTACTTC. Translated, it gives CASSTRPGPSQTQYF.